This T cell receptor (beta chain) emerged from a study of human T cells and chemical hapten exposure. The wider study: A 2 cm by 2 cm inner upper arm patch received 2% DPC for sensitization.

As to time point: patch test 1, 2 weeks after DPC sensitization. The treatment here: therapeutic diphenylcyclopropenone sensitization with weekly scalp DPC. Each patch-test visit's blood sample preceded patch application. Alopecia patients between 18 and 70 years old and suitable for DPC were used as donors. CDR1 and CDR2 from the germline V gene are KGHDR and SFDVKD. The CDR3 extends over 13 amino acids. V was clipped by 5 bases and J by 5 bases; unmatched bases: 0. There are a few counts of this clonotype. How the authors handled the data: Samples held a median of approximately 94,000 TCRs, range about 23,224–700,000. TCRdb re-derived calls from the RACE reads in MiXCR, one entry per CDR3 protein. TCRdb's processing, not the authors', yielded these V and J calls. This sample has 74,000 or so distinct CDR3 sequences; roughly 10% occur once, and the top ten carry under 4%.

The clonotype comes from a woman in her fifties or sixties with alopecia areata. Some clones in this sample may be carry-over from other donors' samples. The specimen comprised whole blood, sampled in connection with sensitization to the hapten diphenylcyclopropenone (DPC). J is TRBJ1-4 and V is TRBV24-1; TRBD1 matches 8 bases. The CDR3 DNA reads as TGTGCCACCAGTGGGACAGGGAATGAAAAACTGTTTTTT. This gives the protein CATSGTGNEKLFF.